This TCR beta chain was recorded in a study of blood T cell repertoires in COVID-19. TCRdb's copy holds only in-frame clones and misses some; the assay was immunoSEQ multiplex PCR. The sample holds approximately 73,000 clones, approximately 86% seen once. The CDR3 sequence is 14 residues long. Germline V gives CDR1 LGHDT, CDR2 YNNKEL (reference sequence). The V end was cut by 0 bases, the J end by 2 bases, with 7 bases between. Sequencing used peripheral blood. The TCR comes from a woman aged 60-75 years with acute or convalescent COVID-19. The chain has TRBV3-1 (or the pseudogene TRBV3-2) and TRBJ1-1; D gene unclear. The CDR3 sequence is CASSQDSHNTEAFF. The CDR3 DNA is TGTGCCAGCAGCCAAGACAGTCATAACACTGAAGCTTTCTTT.